Below, 27 T cell receptor beta chains from the same sample are listed, as sequenced in a study of blood T cell repertoires in COVID-19. Measured with immunoSEQ multiplex PCR; TCRdb has only the in-frame clones, and not every one. This table holds 6,500 to 7,000 clones, more than 80% found once. Sequenced input: peripheral blood. These receptors were taken from a human donor with active COVID-19. The donor label of this sample is uncertain.

The chain carries TRBV2 and TRBJ2-7; 7 bases line up with TRBD1. This CDR3 has 12 residues. Unmatched junction bases numbered 4, after V lost 8 bases and J lost 3 bases. Germline V gene data show CDR1 as SNHLY and CDR2 as FYNNEI. This CDR3 reads CASQGQIYEQYF. The CDR3 DNA reads as TGTGCCAGCCAGGGACAGATCTACGAGCAGTACTTC.

This clone has only one observation. The chain joins TRBV5-1 to TRBJ2-3; 8 bases match TRBD2. The V and J ends lost 1 base and 6 bases, in that order; junction bases with no gene match: 10. The CDR3 has 16 amino acids. The V gene's germline CDR1 is SGHRS and CDR2 YFSETQ. The CDR3 protein is CASSLTRTSSVDTQYF. CDR3 nucleotide sequence: TGCGCCAGCAGCTTGACCCGGACTAGCAGTGTGGATACGCAGTATTTT.

This clone is labeled as medium-sized. The J gene is TRBJ2-7, the V gene TRBV7-9; D remains ambiguous. The CDR3 loop spans 11 amino acids. V dropped 5 bases and J dropped 10 bases, with 12 bases sitting between them. Germline CDR1 is SEHNR and CDR2 is FQNEAQ (reference sequence). CDR3 protein: CASSADILQYF. The CDR3 DNA sequence: TGTGCCAGCAGCGCCGATATACTCCAGTACTTC.

The V call is TRBV6-2 or TRBV6-3, the J call TRBJ1-1, with D uncertain. Deletions cut 6 bases from V and 6 bases from J, with 8 bases between. Germline V gives CDR1 MNHEY, CDR2 SVGEGT. The length of the CDR3 is 11 residues. CDR3 residues: CASSRRAEAFF. CDR3 DNA sequence: TGTGCCAGCAGCCGACGGGCTGAAGCTTTCTTT.

CDR3 sequence: CASSSYRGNTEAFF. DNA of the CDR3: TGTGCCAGCAGTTCTTACAGGGGTAACACTGAAGCTTTCTTT. The rearrangement joins TRBV27 to TRBJ1-1; 7 positions match TRBD1. CDR1 is MNHEY, CDR2 SMNVEV, per germline (reference sequence). Trimming at V came to 4 bases and at J to 2 bases, leaving 4 bases not matched to a gene. The CDR3 extends over 14 amino acids.

The chain recombines TRBV6-5 with TRBJ1-2, with D perhaps matching TRBD1 (5 bases). CDR1 is MNHEY, CDR2 SVGAGI, per germline. Trimming cost V 0 bases and J 8 bases, with 13 bases left between them. The length of the CDR3 is 14 residues. CDR3 DNA sequence: TGTGCCAGCAGTTACTCGGGGCAGGGTGGGGGCTACACCTTC. It specifies CASSYSGQGGGYTF.

The V and J genes are TRBV24-1 and TRBJ1-1, with D maybe TRBD1 (5 bases). Germline V gene lookup returns CDR1 KGHDR and CDR2 SFDVKD. With 9 bases removed from V and 0 bases from J, the gap between germline ends came to 10 bases. The CDR3 runs to 13 residues. The CDR3 region is CATAAGLNTEAFF. The DNA for the CDR3 is TGTGCCACCGCTGCGGGACTGAACACTGAAGCTTTCTTT.

This rearrangement joins TRBV7-2 to TRBJ2-2; 7 bases align to TRBD1. This CDR3 is built from 15 residues. Trimming at V came to 2 bases and at J to 7 bases, leaving 7 bases not matched to a gene. CDR1 and CDR2 (germline): SGHTA, FQGNSA. CDR3 nucleotides: TGTGCCAGCAGCTTAAGAGCCAGGGGGTTCGGGGAGCTGTTTTTT. It translates to CASSLRARGFGELFF.

V and J are TRBV6-5 and TRBJ2-2; D uncertain. Between the trimmed V and J ends, which lost 6 bases and 8 bases, there was a span of 16 bases. This CDR3 is 14 amino acids long. Germline V CDR1 and CDR2: MNHEY, SVGAGI. The CDR3 is CASRPPTVRGELFF. The CDR3 bases are TGTGCCAGCAGACCCCCTACGGTCAGGGGGGAGCTGTTTTTT.

V is TRBV7-6 and J is TRBJ2-7, with 7 positions matching TRBD1. The V segment lost 2 bases and the J segment 4 bases; nucleotides outside the gene matches: 5. The CDR3 has 14 residues. Germline values: CDR1 SGHVS, CDR2 FNYEAQ. CDR3 sequence reads: CASSLQGGKYEQYF. The CDR3 region has the DNA TGTGCCAGCAGCTTACAAGGGGGCAAATACGAGCAGTACTTC.

The V call is TRBV6-6, the J call TRBJ2-5; 10 bases line up with TRBD1. The length of the CDR3 is 16 residues. Germline-derived CDR1 and CDR2 are MNHNY and SVGAGI (reference sequence). With 2 bases clipped from V and 3 bases from J, the junction kept 6 bases outside the gene matches. CDR3 DNA sequence: TGTGCCAGCAGTTACCCTGGGACAGGGGCTAAAGAGACCCAGTACTTC. Protein: CASSYPGTGAKETQYF.

This rearrangement joins TRBV5-1 to TRBJ1-6; 7 bases align to TRBD1. Unmatched junction bases numbered 7, after V lost 4 bases and J lost 3 bases. The CDR3 has 16 residues. Looked up from germline, CDR1 is SGHRS and CDR2 is YFSETQ. The DNA for the CDR3 is TGCGCCAGCAGCCGAATAGGGACAGACTATAATTCACCCCTCCACTTT. Encoded protein: CASSRIGTDYNSPLHF.

The chain combines TRBV20-1 with TRBJ2-7, with no clear D. Germline CDR1 is DFQATT and CDR2 is SNEGSKA (reference sequence). V lost 5 bases and J lost 4, with 6 bases in between. CDR3 length equals 10 residues. DNA of the CDR3: TGCAGTGCTGAGGAGTACGAGCAGTACTTC. Residues: CSAEEYEQYF.

This clone appeared a few times. This chain uses TRBV5-6 with TRBJ2-7, with D maybe TRBD1 (6 bases). V lost 5 bases to trimming and J lost 4 bases, with 13 bases between them. The germline gives CDR1 SGHDT, CDR2 YYEEEE. The CDR3 is made up of 13 amino acids. CDR3 bases: TGTGCCAGCAGTTCAGGGCAGGGGTACGAGCAGTACTTC. This sequence encodes CASSSGQGYEQYF. The full variable domain, in which reference TRBV5-6 and TRBJ2-7 provide the parts outside the CDR3, is DAGVTQSPTHLIKTRGQQVTLRCSPKSGHDTVSWYQQALGQGPQFIFQYYEEEERQRGNFPDRFSGHQFPNYSSELNVNALLLGDSALYLCASSSGQGYEQYFGPGTRLTVT.

This chain joins TRBV14 and TRBJ2-1; 7 bases align to TRBD2. Germline V lookup: CDR1 SGHDN, CDR2 FVKESK. Unmatched junction bases numbered 5, after V lost 0 bases and J lost 0 bases. This CDR3 has 17 residues. CDR3 nucleotide sequence: TGTGCCAGCAGCCAAGATCACCCGGGAGGCTCCTACAATGAGCAGTTCTTC. It specifies CASSQDHPGGSYNEQFF.

The genes are TRBV11-2 and TRBJ1-6; TRBD1 matches 9 bases. The CDR3 loop spans 15 amino acids. Germline CDR1 reads SGHAT; CDR2 reads FQNNGV. J was trimmed by 7 bases and V by 3 bases; bases with no gene match: 4. CDR3 protein: CASSFPGTGNSPLHF. The CDR3, as DNA: TGTGCCAGCAGCTTCCCCGGGACAGGGAATTCACCCCTCCACTTT. The full variable domain, in which reference TRBV11-2 and TRBJ1-6 provide the parts outside the CDR3, is EAGVAQSPRYKIIEKRQSVAFWCNPISGHATLYWYQQILGQGPKLLIQFQNNGVVDDSQLPKDRFSAERLKGVDSTLKIQPAKLEDSAVYLCASSFPGTGNSPLHFGNGTRLTVT.

This chain uses TRBV7-8 with TRBJ2-1; a possible D gene is TRBD2 (6 bases). Germline CDR1 SGHVS, CDR2 FQNEAQ. V shed 5 bases and J shed 6 bases, with 14 bases lying between them. The CDR3 runs to 14 residues. CDR3 region: CASSLTSMGNEQFF. CDR3 nucleotide sequence: TGTGCCAGCAGCCTGACTAGTATGGGCAATGAGCAGTTCTTC.

This clone has more than one count but fewer than ten. CDR3 nucleotides: TGTGCCAGCAGCTTAGCGCAGGGGGCGTGGAGCTATGGCTACACCTTC. Translated: CASSLAQGAWSYGYTF. J is TRBJ1-2 and V is TRBV11-2; 8 bases fit TRBD1. V lost 1 base to trimming and J lost 4 bases; unmatched junction nucleotides: 8. The CDR3 length is 16 residues. The germline gives CDR1 SGHAT, CDR2 FQNNGV. The variable domain in full, completed from reference TRBV11-2 and TRBJ1-2, reads EAGVAQSPRYKIIEKRQSVAFWCNPISGHATLYWYQQILGQGPKLLIQFQNNGVVDDSQLPKDRFSAERLKGVDSTLKIQPAKLEDSAVYLCASSLAQGAWSYGYTFGSGTRLTVV.

The V call is TRBV4-3, the J call TRBJ1-1; unclear D gene. There are 14 residues in the CDR3. Germline assignment: CDR1 LGHNA and CDR2 YSLEER. Trimming pared 1 base from V and 4 bases from J, leaving 10 bases between. CDR3 region: CASSQVSGITEAFF. The DNA of the CDR3 is TGCGCCAGCAGCCAAGTCTCGGGGATCACTGAAGCTTTCTTT.

This rearrangement joins TRBV10-1 to TRBJ1-5; no clear D. The germline CDR1 and CDR2 sequences are WNHNN and SYGVQD (reference sequence). Deletions cut 0 bases from V and 1 base from J, with 10 bases between. The CDR3 runs to 16 residues. The CDR3 region has the DNA TGCGCCAGCAGTGAGTCGTTAGTCGGGAGCAATCAGCCCCAGCATTTT. This sequence encodes CASSESLVGSNQPQHF.

This chain uses TRBV7-8 with TRBJ1-5; D may be TRBD1 (6 bases). This CDR3 is built from 14 residues. Per the germline V gene, CDR1 is SGHVS and CDR2 is FQNEAQ. Trimming left V 4 bases short and J 6 bases short, with 13 bases between. CDR3 amino acids: CASSSTGSPQPQHF. In DNA form, the CDR3 reads TGTGCCAGCAGCTCCACAGGGTCGCCTCAGCCCCAGCATTTT.

This chain uses TRBV29-1 with TRBJ2-1; TRBD1 aligns across 7 bases. This CDR3 contains 13 residues. The V and J ends lost 6 bases and 0 bases, in that order; junction bases with no gene match: 2. Germline CDR1 SQVTM, CDR2 ANQGSEA. The CDR3 DNA reads as TGCAGCGTCGACAGGGACTCCTACAATGAGCAGTTCTTC. This sequence encodes CSVDRDSYNEQFF.

This chain uses TRBV6-5 with TRBJ1-1, with D perhaps matching TRBD1 (6 bases). The CDR3 length is 15 residues. Germline V lookup: CDR1 MNHEY, CDR2 SVGAGI. V shed 6 bases and J shed 6 bases, with 20 bases lying between them. The CDR3 spells CASRRRYRESPEAFF. In nucleotides, the CDR3 is TGTGCCAGCAGGAGGAGGTACAGGGAGAGTCCTGAAGCTTTCTTT.

The V and J genes are TRBV19 and TRBJ2-2; unclear D gene. Germline assignment: CDR1 LNHDA and CDR2 SQIVND (reference sequence). The CDR3 runs to 14 residues. V was cut by 3 bases and J by 0 bases, with 5 bases left in between. The CDR3 loop is CASSIRSNTGELFF. The CDR3 coding sequence is TGTGCCAGTAGTATCAGATCGAACACCGGGGAGCTGTTTTTT.

The chain combines TRBV4-3 with TRBJ2-7, with TRBD1 identical over 9 bases. This CDR3 contains 15 residues. Per germline, CDR1 LGHNA and CDR2 YSLEER. V was clipped by 4 bases and J by 5 bases; unmatched bases: 9. The CDR3 loop is CASSPRTGAGHEQYF. The CDR3, as DNA: TGCGCCAGCAGCCCGCGGACAGGGGCTGGACACGAGCAGTACTTC.

This chain connects TRBV4-1 to TRBJ2-1; 9 bases map to TRBD2. Trimming at V came to 1 base and at J to 8 bases, leaving 6 bases not matched to a gene. Per the germline V gene, CDR1 is MGHRA and CDR2 is YSYEKL. CDR3 length equals 15 residues. The CDR3 DNA follows: TGCGCCAGCAGCCAAGGGTTGGTAGCGGGGGATGAGCAGTTCTTC. It yields the protein CASSQGLVAGDEQFF.

Comment on this clone: The junction departs from germline at one end; a sequencing error may be responsible. This chain links TRBV7-7 with TRBJ2-5; weak D call: TRBD2 (6 bases). Germline V gene sequence: CDR1 SSHAT, CDR2 FNYEAQ (reference sequence). The CDR3 runs 15 residues. The CDR3 region has the DNA TGTGCTAGCAGCTTGGGTCGGCTAGCGACAGAGACCCAGTACTTC. Translation: CASSLGRLATETQYF.